Below are 27 T cell receptor beta chains sequenced from a single sample in a study of CD8 T cells in Susac syndrome. With random hexamers, reverse transcription was performed on about 0.5 to 1 ug of RNA. Via MiXCR, TCRdb re-called the immunoSEQ multiplex PCR reads, giving one row per CDR3 protein. The table lists around 170,000 distinct CDR3 sequences, 90% to 96% of them singletons. Sample: CD4+ T cells from PBMCs. The receptors originated from a human donor with Susac syndrome.

The chain is built from TRBV19 and TRBJ1-2; 7 nucleotides align to TRBD1. V lost 7 bases to trimming and J lost 1 base; unmatched junction nucleotides: 3. Germline loops: CDR1 LNHDA, CDR2 SQIVND (reference sequence). CDR3 length equals 13 residues. CDR3 region: CASTDRDNYGYTF. In DNA form, the CDR3 reads TGTGCCAGTACCGACAGGGATAACTATGGCTACACCTTC.

This clonotype was picked up one time. This chain connects TRBV20-1 to TRBJ2-4; a weak D match, TRBD2 (6 bases). Trimming took off 7 bases at V and 15 bases at J, with 10 bases between the two ends. Germline V CDR1 and CDR2: DFQATT, SNEGSKA (reference sequence). There are 8 residues in the CDR3. The CDR3 sequence is CSVVGGYF. In DNA, the CDR3 is TGCAGTGTGGTGGGGGGGTACTTC.

V gene TRBV30 combines with J gene TRBJ1-1; TRBD1 is a possible D gene (6 bases). The V end lost 2 bases, the J end lost 1 base, and 8 bases lay between the germline ends. This CDR3 is built from 13 residues. In germline, CDR1 is GTSNPN, CDR2 SVGIG (reference sequence). CDR3 sequence: CAWSRDTNTEAFF. The CDR3 nucleotides read TGTGCCTGGAGTAGGGACACGAACACTGAAGCTTTCTTT.

CDR3 sequence (DNA): TGTGCCAGCGGGACAGGGCCTAATAATTCACCCCTCCACTTT. Protein: CASGTGPNNSPLHF. V and J are TRBV2 and TRBJ1-6; 9 bases are shared with TRBD1. V lost 8 bases to trimming and J lost 5 bases; unmatched junction nucleotides: 4. CDR1 and CDR2 (germline): SNHLY, FYNNEI. CDR3 length: 14 residues.

V gene TRBV29-1 combines with J gene TRBJ2-7; D unclear. The CDR3 covers 12 residues. From germline, CDR1 is SQVTM and CDR2 ANQGSEA. Trimming stripped 0 bases from V and 7 bases from J, with 10 bases between. Here the CDR3 reads CSVEEGSAEQYF. CDR3 coding DNA: TGCAGCGTTGAAGAAGGATCGGCAGAGCAGTACTTC.

V is TRBV7-3 and J is TRBJ2-3; D is perhaps TRBD1 (6 bases). In germline, CDR1 is SGHTA, CDR2 FQGTGA. The V end lost 5 bases, the J end lost 2 bases, and 14 bases lay between the germline ends. The CDR3 runs 15 residues. The DNA of the CDR3 is TGTGCCAGCAGCGCCATTGGGGGCGACACAGATACGCAGTATTTT. This codes for CASSAIGGDTDTQYF.

V gene TRBV7-9 combines with J gene TRBJ2-6; TRBD1 agrees at 7 bases. Germline trimming cut 7 bases from V and 4 bases from J; bases unmatched to any gene: 10. CDR3 length: 16 amino acids. Germline CDR1 and CDR2: SEHNR and FQNEAQ (reference sequence). CDR3 in amino acids: CASTQRGRGGANVLTF. The DNA for the CDR3 is TGTGCCAGCACCCAAAGGGGGCGTGGAGGGGCCAACGTCCTGACTTTC.

This chain uses TRBV5-1 with TRBJ2-2; TRBD1 aligns across 9 bases. Germline trimming cut 4 bases from V and 7 bases from J; bases unmatched to any gene: 11. The CDR3 runs 16 residues. The germline V gene encodes CDR1 SGHRS and CDR2 YFSETQ. The CDR3 nucleotides read TGCGCCAGCAGCCCGGATACAGGGGGCTATGACGGGGAGCTGTTTTTT. It translates to CASSPDTGGYDGELFF.

The chain employs TRBV24-1 and TRBJ2-2, with a possible D match to TRBD2 (5 bases). This CDR3 has 9 residues. Germline loops: CDR1 KGHDR, CDR2 SFDVKD. The CDR3 loop reads CLATGELFF. The DNA for the CDR3 is TGTCTAGCAACCGGGGAGCTGTTTTTT.

The rearrangement uses TRBV3-1 and TRBJ1-1; a weak D match, TRBD1 (5 bases). Germline values: CDR1 LGHDT, CDR2 YNNKEL (reference sequence). CDR3 size: 14 residues. Trimming shortened V by 4 bases and J by 5 bases, and 14 bases separated the two germline ends. Here the CDR3 reads CASSPVDRGTEAFF. CDR3 DNA: TGTGCCAGCAGCCCCGTGGACCGGGGGACTGAAGCTTTCTTT.

This chain connects TRBV20-1 to TRBJ2-2; D is possibly TRBD1 or TRBD2 (6 bases each). V lost 0 bases and J 3 bases, leaving 14 bases between the germline ends. CDR1 is DFQATT, CDR2 SNEGSKA, per germline (reference sequence). This CDR3 comprises 16 residues. CDR3 in amino acids: CSARDGGRPDTGELFF. Written as DNA, the CDR3 is TGCAGTGCTAGAGATGGGGGGCGCCCGGACACCGGGGAGCTGTTTTTT.

The V gene is TRBV29-1, the J gene TRBJ2-1; unclear D gene. From germline, CDR1 is SQVTM and CDR2 ANQGSEA. V dropped 6 bases and J dropped 5 bases, with 14 bases sitting between them. The CDR3 is made up of 13 amino acids. The CDR3 spells CSVVQILDNEQFF. The CDR3 DNA follows: TGCAGCGTAGTTCAAATATTAGACAATGAGCAGTTCTTC.

The chain recombines TRBV9 with TRBJ1-2; D gene ambiguous. Trimming shortened V by 0 bases and J by 0 bases, and 6 bases separated the two germline ends. There are 14 residues in the CDR3. Germline V gene lookup returns CDR1 SGDLS and CDR2 YYNGEE. CDR3 amino acids: CASSVVNTNYGYTF. The CDR3 bases are TGTGCCAGCAGCGTAGTTAACACTAACTATGGCTACACCTTC.

The rearrangement links TRBV7-9 to TRBJ2-7; D gene unclear. Germline-derived CDR1 and CDR2 are SEHNR and FQNEAQ (reference sequence). The CDR3 totals 16 residues. V was shortened by 0 bases and J by 0 bases, with 12 bases between the two germline ends. The CDR3 reads CASSLAPGRSSYEQYF. The CDR3 nucleotides are TGTGCCAGCAGCTTAGCCCCAGGACGGAGCTCCTACGAGCAGTACTTC. Complete variable domain (other parts from reference TRBV7-9 and TRBJ2-7): DTGVSQNPRHKITKRGQNVTFRCDPISEHNRLYWYRQTLGQGPEFLTYFQNEAQLEKSRLLSDRFSAERPKGSFSTLEIQRTEQGDSAMYLCASSLAPGRSSYEQYFGPGTRLTVT.

The chain links TRBV25-1 to TRBJ2-2, with a weak D call TRBD1 (6 bases). CDR3 length equals 16 residues. In germline, CDR1 is MGHDK, CDR2 SYGVNS. V was cut by 6 bases and J by 2 bases, with 16 bases left in between. The CDR3 region has the DNA TGTGCCAGCAGATCAGGTTGGGACATCAACACCGGGGAGCTGTTTTTT. This gives the protein CASRSGWDINTGELFF.

The chain combines TRBV25-1 with TRBJ1-2, with D tentatively TRBD1 (6 bases). V lost 3 bases and J lost 8, with 10 bases in between. The germline gives CDR1 MGHDK, CDR2 SYGVNS. CDR3 length: 12 amino acids. The CDR3, as DNA: TGTGCCAGCAGTGACCCGACAGGCGGCTACACCTTC. Its translation: CASSDPTGGYTF.

The chain carries TRBV20-1 and TRBJ1-1; the D gene is possibly TRBD1 (5 bases). Germline assignment: CDR1 DFQATT and CDR2 SNEGSKA (reference sequence). CDR3 length: 12 amino acids. CDR3 sequence: CRMGRGNTEAFF. The CDR3 nucleotides are TGCAGGATGGGACGGGGGAACACTGAAGCTTTCTTT.

The chain carries TRBV3-1 and TRBJ2-5; TRBD2 agrees at 7 bases. The V segment lost 1 base and the J segment 2 bases; nucleotides outside the gene matches: 1. The CDR3 runs 14 residues. Germline V gene data show CDR1 as LGHDT and CDR2 as YNNKEL (reference sequence). For the CDR3, the DNA is TGTGCCAGCAGCCAAGGGACTAGGCAAGAGACCCAGTACTTC. Protein product: CASSQGTRQETQYF.

The chain is built from TRBV7-8 and TRBJ1-2; 9 nucleotides agree with TRBD1. J lost 4 bases, V lost 4 bases, and 7 bases had no gene match. Germline V gene data show CDR1 as SGHVS and CDR2 as FQNEAQ. This CDR3 region has 15 residues. Here the CDR3 reads CASSSTGTGIYGYTF. As DNA, the CDR3 is TGTGCCAGCAGCTCGACCGGGACAGGGATCTATGGCTACACCTTC.

The chain recombines TRBV5-4 with TRBJ2-1; maybe TRBD2 (5 bases). V was cut by 1 base and J by 5 bases, with 16 bases left in between. The CDR3 runs to 16 residues. Germline lookup yields CDR1 SGHNT and CDR2 YYREEE (reference sequence). CDR3 region: CASSLSRLAIHNEQFF. The DNA of the CDR3 is TGTGCCAGCAGCTTGTCCCGCCTAGCAATCCACAATGAGCAGTTCTTC.

V gene TRBV30 combines with J gene TRBJ2-3, with 7 bases that match TRBD2. The CDR3 is made up of 14 amino acids. Germline lookup yields CDR1 GTSNPN and CDR2 SVGIG (reference sequence). Trimming cost V 3 bases and J 8 bases; bases outside gene matches: 11. CDR3 residues: CAWRAGATGGTQYF. In DNA form, the CDR3 reads TGTGCCTGGAGGGCCGGGGCGACGGGGGGTACGCAGTATTTT. The variable domain in full, completed from reference TRBV30 and TRBJ2-3, reads SQTIHQWPATLVQPVGSPLSLECTVEGTSNPNLYWYRQAAGRGLQLLFYSVGIGQISSEVPQNLSASRPQDRQFILSSKKLLLSDSGFYLCAWRAGATGGTQYFGPGTRLTVL.

The CDR3 is CASSPTGELYGYTF. The CDR3 nucleotides are TGTGCCAGCAGCCCAACGGGCGAGCTCTATGGCTACACCTTC. V and J are TRBV7-3 and TRBJ1-2; D remains ambiguous. CDR1 SGHTA and CDR2 FQGTGA come from the germline V gene. This CDR3 has 14 residues. Trimming shortened V by 5 bases and J by 4 bases, and 14 bases separated the two germline ends.

V and J are TRBV27 and TRBJ1-3; D is undetermined. The ends were cut back, 2 bases at V and 4 bases at J, with 6 bases in the middle. The CDR3 consists of 13 residues. CDR1 is MNHEY and CDR2 is SMNVEV in the germline V gene (reference sequence). The CDR3 reads CASSLHMGNTIYF. CDR3 bases: TGTGCCAGCAGTTTACACATGGGAAACACCATATATTTT.

The V call is TRBV19, the J call TRBJ1-5; no clear D. Trimming took 1 base from V and 9 from J, leaving 7 bases between them. This CDR3 contains 12 residues. Germline lookup yields CDR1 LNHDA and CDR2 SQIVND (reference sequence). The CDR3 DNA reads TGTGCCAGTAGTATAGCCTTCTGGCCCCAGCATTTT. It yields the protein CASSIAFWPQHF.

V usage is TRBV10-3 and J usage is TRBJ1-1, with a weak D call TRBD1 (6 bases). The CDR3 is 14 residues long. Trimming stripped 6 bases from V and 0 bases from J, with 11 bases between. CDR1 is ENHRY and CDR2 is SYGVKD in the germline V gene. The CDR3 coding sequence is TGTGCCATCAGCACCGGACAGATGAACACTGAAGCTTTCTTT. Translated, it gives CAISTGQMNTEAFF.

The V call is TRBV4-3, the J call TRBJ2-7; tentatively, D is TRBD1 (5 bases). This CDR3 contains 14 residues. Germline V gives CDR1 LGHNA, CDR2 YSLEER. Deletions cut 4 bases from V and 1 base from J, with 11 bases between. The CDR3, as DNA: TGCGCCAGCAGCCGCCGACAGAATTCCTACGAGCAGTACTTC. Its protein product is CASSRRQNSYEQYF.

The V call is TRBV12-3 or TRBV12-4, the J call TRBJ1-2; D is unresolved. The germline V and J ends were trimmed by 6 bases and 5 bases, with 13 bases remaining between them. The CDR3 is 13 amino acids. The CDR3 here is CASSPTQNYGYTF. Here the CDR3 DNA reads TGTGCCAGCAGCCCGACACAAAATTATGGCTACACCTTC.